The sequence of this T cell receptor beta chain was determined in a study of blood T cell repertoires in COVID-19. Across the study: COVID-19 samples from acute and convalescent phases originated in the United States, Italy and Spain. PBMCs, B-cell-depleted T cells, or T cells provided the cDNA or gDNA that made up the material.

In the study's own analysis: Amplified reference gene primers provided the basis for estimating nucleated cell counts. Libraries were prepared by immunoSEQ multiplex PCR; TCRdb keeps only in-frame clonotypes and omits some of them. That table supplies the V and J calls and clone size; D and trimming were determined from the DNA. The repertoire holds fewer than 350,000 clones, with over 75% as singletons. V dropped 2 bases and J dropped 4; count of bases not matched to a gene: 7. CDR3 length: 16 residues. Germline-derived CDR1 and CDR2 are SGHTA and FQGNSA. V is TRBV7-2 and J is TRBJ2-7; TRBD2 agrees at 11 bases. Sequenced: peripheral blood. The sequence was collected from a man aged 18 to 29 with active or convalescent COVID-19. The CDR3 nucleotides are TGTGCCAGCAGCTTATTGTCTAGCGGGGGGCCGTACGAGCAGTACTTC. This codes for CASSLLSSGGPYEQYF.